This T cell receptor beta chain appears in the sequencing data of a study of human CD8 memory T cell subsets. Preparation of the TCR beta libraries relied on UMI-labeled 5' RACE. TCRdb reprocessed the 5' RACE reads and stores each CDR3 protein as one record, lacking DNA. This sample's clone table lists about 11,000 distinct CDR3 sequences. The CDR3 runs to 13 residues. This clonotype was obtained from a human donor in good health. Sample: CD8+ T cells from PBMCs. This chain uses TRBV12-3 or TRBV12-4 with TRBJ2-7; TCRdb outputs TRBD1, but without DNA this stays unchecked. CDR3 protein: CASSWDPSTEQYF.